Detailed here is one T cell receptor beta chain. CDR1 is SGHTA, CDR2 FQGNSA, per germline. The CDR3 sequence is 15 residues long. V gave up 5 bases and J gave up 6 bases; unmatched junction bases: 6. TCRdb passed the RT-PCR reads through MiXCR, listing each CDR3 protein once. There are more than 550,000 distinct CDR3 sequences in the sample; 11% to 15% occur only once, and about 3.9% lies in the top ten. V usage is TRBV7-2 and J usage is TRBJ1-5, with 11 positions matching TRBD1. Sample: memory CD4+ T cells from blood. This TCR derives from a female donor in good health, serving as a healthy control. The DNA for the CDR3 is TGTGCCAGCAGCCCAAGGACAGGGGGCCGTCAGCCCCAGCATTTT. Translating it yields CASSPRTGGRQPQHF. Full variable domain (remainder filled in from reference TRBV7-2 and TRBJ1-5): GAGVSQSPSNKVTEKGKDVELRCDPISGHTALYWYRQSLGQGLEFLIYFQGNSAPDKSGLPSDRFSAERTGGSVSTLTIQRTQQEDSAVYLCASSPRTGGRQPQHFGDGTRLSIL.